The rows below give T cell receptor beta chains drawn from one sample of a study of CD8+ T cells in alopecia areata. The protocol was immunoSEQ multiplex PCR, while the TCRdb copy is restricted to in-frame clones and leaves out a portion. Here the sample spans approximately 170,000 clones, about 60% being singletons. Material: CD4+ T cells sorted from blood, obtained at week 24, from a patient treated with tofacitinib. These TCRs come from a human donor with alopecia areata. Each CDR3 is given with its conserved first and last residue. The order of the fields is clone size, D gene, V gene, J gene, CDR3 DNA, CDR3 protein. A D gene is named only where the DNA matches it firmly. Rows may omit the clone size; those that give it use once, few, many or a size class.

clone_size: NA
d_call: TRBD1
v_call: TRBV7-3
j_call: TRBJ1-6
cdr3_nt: TGTGCCAGCAGCTTACTACCCGGGACAGGGGGCGGTTCACCCCTCCACTTT
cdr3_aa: CASSLLPGTGGGSPLHF

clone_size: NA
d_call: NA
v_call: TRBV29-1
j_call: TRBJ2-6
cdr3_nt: TGCAGCGTTGCCGACTCTGCAGGGGATTCCTCTGGGGCCAACGTCCTGACTTTC
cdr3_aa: CSVADSAGDSSGANVLTF

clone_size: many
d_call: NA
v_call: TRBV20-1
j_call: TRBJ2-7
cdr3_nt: TGCAGTGCTAGAGATAACCGGGGCCCGTACTTC
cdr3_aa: CSARDNRGPYF

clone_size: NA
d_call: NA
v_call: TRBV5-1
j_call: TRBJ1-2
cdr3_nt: TGCGCCAGCAGCTTGAGGGGCGCAGGGGACTATGGCTACACCTTC
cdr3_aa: CASSLRGAGDYGYTF

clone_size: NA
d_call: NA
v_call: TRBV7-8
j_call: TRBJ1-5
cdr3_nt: TGTGCCAGCAGCCCGGGGGTAAATCAGCCCCAGCATTTT
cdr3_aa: CASSPGVNQPQHF

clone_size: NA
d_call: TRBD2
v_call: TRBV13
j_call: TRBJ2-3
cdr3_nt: TGTGCCAGCAGCCCGGGGACTAGGCTAGATACGCAGTATTTT
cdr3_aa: CASSPGTRLDTQYF

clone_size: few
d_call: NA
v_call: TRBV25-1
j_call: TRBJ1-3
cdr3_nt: TGTGCCAGCAGTGAACAGGTGCACTCTGGAAACACCATATATTTT
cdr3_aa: CASSEQVHSGNTIYF

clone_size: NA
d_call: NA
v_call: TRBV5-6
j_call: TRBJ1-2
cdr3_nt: TGTGCCAGCAACGTAGGTCCCAGGGACTCTTATGGCTACACCTTC
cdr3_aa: CASNVGPRDSYGYTF

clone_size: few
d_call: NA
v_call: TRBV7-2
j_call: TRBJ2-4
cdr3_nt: TGTGCCAGCAGCTACGACCTTGAATCGGTCCTAGCCAAAAACATTCAGTACTTC
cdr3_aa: CASSYDLESVLAKNIQYF

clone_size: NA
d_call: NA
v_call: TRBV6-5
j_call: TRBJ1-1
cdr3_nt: TGTGCCAGCAGACAGGTGACCACTGAAGCTTTCTTT
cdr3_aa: CASRQVTTEAFF

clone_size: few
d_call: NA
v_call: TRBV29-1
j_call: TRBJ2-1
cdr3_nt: TGCAGCGTTGAACTGGACCAACCGTGGCAGTTCTTC
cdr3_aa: CSVELDQPWQFF

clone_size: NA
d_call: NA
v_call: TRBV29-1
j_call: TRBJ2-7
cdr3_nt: TGCAGCGTTGAAGCGATCGACTTTTACGAGCAGTACTTC
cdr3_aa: CSVEAIDFYEQYF

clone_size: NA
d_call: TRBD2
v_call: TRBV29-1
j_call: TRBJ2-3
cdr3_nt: TGCAGCGCCGGTGGGGGAGGGTCCGATACGCAGTATTTT
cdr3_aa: CSAGGGGSDTQYF

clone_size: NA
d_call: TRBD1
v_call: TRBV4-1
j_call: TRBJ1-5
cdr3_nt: TGCGCCAGCAGCCAAGCTGGACAGGGCAATCAGCCCCAGCATTTT
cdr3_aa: CASSQAGQGNQPQHF

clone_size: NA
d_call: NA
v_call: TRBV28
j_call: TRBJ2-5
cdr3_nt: TGTGCCAGCAGTTTCCCATTACGGGGGGCTGAGACCCAGTACTTC
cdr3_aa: CASSFPLRGAETQYF

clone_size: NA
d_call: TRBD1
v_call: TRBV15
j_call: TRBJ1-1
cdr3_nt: TGTGCCACCAGCAGAGGGACAGGGTCCACTGAAGCTTTCTTT
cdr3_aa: CATSRGTGSTEAFF

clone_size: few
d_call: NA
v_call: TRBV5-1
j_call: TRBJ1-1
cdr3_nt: TGCGCCAGCAGCTTGGAGGCGAACACTGAAGCTTTCTTT
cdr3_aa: CASSLEANTEAFF

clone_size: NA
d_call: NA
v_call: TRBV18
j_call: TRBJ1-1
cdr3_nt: TGTGCCAGCTCACCACGGAGGGAGGGTGAAGCTTTCTTT
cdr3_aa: CASSPRREGEAFF

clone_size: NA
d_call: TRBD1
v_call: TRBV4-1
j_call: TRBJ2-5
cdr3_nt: TGCGCCAGCAGTCCCTTTCCGGGACAGGGTGGGAACTTCGGAACCCAGTACTTC
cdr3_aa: CASSPFPGQGGNFGTQYF

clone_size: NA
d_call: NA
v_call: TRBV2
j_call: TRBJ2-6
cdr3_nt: TGTGCCAGCAGAGAGATTGGATCTGGGGCCAACGTCCTGACTTTC
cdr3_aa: CASREIGSGANVLTF

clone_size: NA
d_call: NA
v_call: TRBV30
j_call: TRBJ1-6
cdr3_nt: TGTGCCTGGAGTTGGGGTGAGCATTCACCCCTCCACTTT
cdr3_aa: CAWSWGEHSPLHF

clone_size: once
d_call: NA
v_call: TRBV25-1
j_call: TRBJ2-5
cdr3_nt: TGTGCCAGCAGTGAGAGAAACCAGGGGCACCCGGAGGCCCAGTACTTC
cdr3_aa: CASSERNQGHPEAQYF

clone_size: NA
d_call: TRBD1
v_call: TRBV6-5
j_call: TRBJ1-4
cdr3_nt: TGTGCCAGCAGTTACATCCCAGGGGGTGAAAAACTGTTTTTT
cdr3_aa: CASSYIPGGEKLFF

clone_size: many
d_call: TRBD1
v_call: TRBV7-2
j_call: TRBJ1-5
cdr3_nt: TGTGCCAGCAACCTCTACAGGGGTAGCAATCAGCCCCAGCATTTT
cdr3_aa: CASNLYRGSNQPQHF

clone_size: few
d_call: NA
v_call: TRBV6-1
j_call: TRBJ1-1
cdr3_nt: TGTGCCAGCAGAACCAACGGACGTCAGAACACTGAAGCTTTCTTT
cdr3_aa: CASRTNGRQNTEAFF

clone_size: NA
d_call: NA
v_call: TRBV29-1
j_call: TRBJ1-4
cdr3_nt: TGCAGCGTCCAGATTAATGAAAAACTGTTTTTT
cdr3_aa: CSVQINEKLFF

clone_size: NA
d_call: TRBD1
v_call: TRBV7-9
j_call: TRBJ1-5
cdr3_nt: TGTGCCAGCAGCTTAAGCAGGGACAGGGGCCAGCCCCAGCATTTT
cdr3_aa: CASSLSRDRGQPQHF

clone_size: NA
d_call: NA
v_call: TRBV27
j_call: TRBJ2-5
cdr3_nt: TGTGCCAGCAGTCCATGGCGGGACAGACAAGAGACCCAGTACTTC
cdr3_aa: CASSPWRDRQETQYF

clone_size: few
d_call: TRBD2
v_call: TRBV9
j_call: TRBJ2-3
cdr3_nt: TGTGCCAGCAGCGTAGGGCCCGGGCTAGCGGGGCCCACAGATACGCAGTATTTT
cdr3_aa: CASSVGPGLAGPTDTQYF

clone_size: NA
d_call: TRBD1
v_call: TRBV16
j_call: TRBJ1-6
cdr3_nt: TGTGCCAGCAGCCAACGGGACAGGGGTTCACCCCTCCACTTT
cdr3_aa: CASSQRDRGSPLHF

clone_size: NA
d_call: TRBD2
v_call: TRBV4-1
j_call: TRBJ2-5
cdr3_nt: TGCGCCAGCAGCCAAGCCGCGGCGGGGGTTTGGCAAGAGACCCAGTACTTC
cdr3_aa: CASSQAAAGVWQETQYF

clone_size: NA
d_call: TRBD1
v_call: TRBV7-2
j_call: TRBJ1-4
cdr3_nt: TGTGCCAGCAGCTTCGGGGGGACAGGAGAAAAACTGTTTTTT
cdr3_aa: CASSFGGTGEKLFF

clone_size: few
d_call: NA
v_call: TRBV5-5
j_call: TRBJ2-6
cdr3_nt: TGTGCCAGCAGCTTGGAATGGTCTGGGGCCAACGTCCTGACTTTC
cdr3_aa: CASSLEWSGANVLTF

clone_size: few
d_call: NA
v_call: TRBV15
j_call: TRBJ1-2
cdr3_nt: TGTGCCACCAGCACAGGAACGGGGGGCTACACCTTC
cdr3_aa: CATSTGTGGYTF

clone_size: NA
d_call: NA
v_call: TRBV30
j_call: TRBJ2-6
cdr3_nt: TGTGCCTGCAGGGGAGTGGGGGCCAACGTCCTGACTTTC
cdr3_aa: CACRGVGANVLTF

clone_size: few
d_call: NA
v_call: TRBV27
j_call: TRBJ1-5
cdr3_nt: TGTGCCAGCAGTCCCCTCGGGGTGGGGAATCAGCCCCAGCATTTT
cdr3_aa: CASSPLGVGNQPQHF

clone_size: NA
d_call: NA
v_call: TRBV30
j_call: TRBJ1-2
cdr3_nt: TGTGCCTGCCCGGTCGAGGATTCTAACTATGGCTACACCTTC
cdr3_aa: CACPVEDSNYGYTF

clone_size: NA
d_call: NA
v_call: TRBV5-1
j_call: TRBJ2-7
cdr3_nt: TGCGCCAGCAGCATTTCAGGGCAAAACGAGCAGTACTTC
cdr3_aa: CASSISGQNEQYF

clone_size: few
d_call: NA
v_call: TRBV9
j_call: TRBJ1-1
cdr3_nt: TGTGCCAGCAGCGCCGAAAGGGGAGGCACTGAAGCTTTCTTT
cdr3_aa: CASSAERGGTEAFF

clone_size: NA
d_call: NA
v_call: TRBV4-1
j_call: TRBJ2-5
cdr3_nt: TGCGCCAGCAGCCAAGATTTTCGTACGGACCTGTACCAAGAGACCCAGTACTTC
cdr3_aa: CASSQDFRTDLYQETQYF

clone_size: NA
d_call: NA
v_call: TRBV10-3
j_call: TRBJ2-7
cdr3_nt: TGTGCCATCAGTGAGGATGCGGTGAGTCGGGAGCAGTACTTC
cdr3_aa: CAISEDAVSREQYF

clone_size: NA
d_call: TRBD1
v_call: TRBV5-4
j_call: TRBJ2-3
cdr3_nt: TGTGCCAGCAGCCGACAGGGCTCAGATACGCAGTATTTT
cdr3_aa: CASSRQGSDTQYF

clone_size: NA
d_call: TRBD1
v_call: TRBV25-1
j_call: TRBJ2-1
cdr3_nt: TGTGCCAGCAGTGCCCGACAGGGGTCAGCTGGTGAGCAGTTCTTC
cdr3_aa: CASSARQGSAGEQFF